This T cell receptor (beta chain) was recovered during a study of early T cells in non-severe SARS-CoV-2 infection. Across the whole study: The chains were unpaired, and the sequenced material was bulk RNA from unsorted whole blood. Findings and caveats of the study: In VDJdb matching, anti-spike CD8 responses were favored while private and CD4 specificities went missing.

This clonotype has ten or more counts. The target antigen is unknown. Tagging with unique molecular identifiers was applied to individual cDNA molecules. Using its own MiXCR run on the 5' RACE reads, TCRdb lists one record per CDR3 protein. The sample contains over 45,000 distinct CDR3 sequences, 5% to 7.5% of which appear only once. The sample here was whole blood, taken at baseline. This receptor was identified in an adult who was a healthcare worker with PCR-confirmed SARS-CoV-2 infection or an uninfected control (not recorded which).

CDR3 loop: CASSYQRGPGYGYTF. CDR3 DNA sequence: TGTGCCAGCAGCTACCAAAGGGGCCCTGGCTATGGCTACACCTTC. The V and J genes are TRBV7-8 and TRBJ1-2, with D perhaps matching TRBD1 (5 bases). The V end lost 4 bases, the J end lost 4 bases, and 16 bases lay between the germline ends. The CDR3 consists of 15 residues. Per germline, CDR1 SGHVS and CDR2 FQNEAQ. Combining the CDR3 with reference TRBV7-8 and TRBJ1-2 gives the whole variable domain GAGVSQSPRYKVAKRGQDVALRCDPISGHVSLFWYQQALGQGPEFLTYFQNEAQLDKSGLPSDRFFAERPEGSVSTLKIQRTQQEDSAVYLCASSYQRGPGYGYTFGSGTRLTVV.